The 7 T cell receptor beta chains below come from one sample, sequenced in a study of cytomegalovirus exposure and HLA in healthy donors. Vbeta (60) and Jbeta (13) primers were used in the PCR. Generated by immunoSEQ multiplex PCR, the TCRdb table keeps only in-frame clones and is missing some. The table has more than 100,000 clones, 80% seen once. The sequenced sample consisted of PBMCs. These receptors came from a middle-aged man in good health and CMV-seronegative.

The table lists this clone with a count of one. This rearrangement joins TRBV11-2 to TRBJ1-1; perhaps TRBD1 as D (5 bases). Trimming cost V 3 bases and J 2 bases, with 7 bases left between them. This CDR3 has 13 residues. Germline V gives CDR1 SGHAT, CDR2 FQNNGV. The CDR3 DNA reads as TGTGCCAGCAGCTTGGGGCGCAACACTGAAGCTTTCTTT. Amino acid sequence: CASSLGRNTEAFF.

The chain joins TRBV2 to TRBJ1-5, with 10 positions matching TRBD1. This CDR3 region has 14 residues. CDR1 and CDR2 (germline): SNHLY, FYNNEI. V shed 6 bases and J 6 bases; nucleotides not matched to a gene: 5. The CDR3 DNA reads as TGTGCCAGCAGGACGGGACAGGGGCTTCAGCCCCAGCATTTT. Encoded protein: CASRTGQGLQPQHF.

The CDR3 DNA reads as TGTGCCATCAGTGAGTCTGAGGAGACTAATGAAAAACTGTTTTTT. Translated, it gives CAISESEETNEKLFF. The J gene is TRBJ1-4, the V gene TRBV10-3; no clear D. The CDR3 has 15 amino acids. In germline, CDR1 is ENHRY, CDR2 SYGVKD. V dropped 0 bases and J dropped 2 bases, with 7 bases sitting between them.

The CDR3 loop is CASNPGDEQYF. The CDR3 bases are TGTGCCAGCAACCCCGGAGACGAGCAGTACTTC. The chain recombines TRBV2 with TRBJ2-7; D is unclear. CDR1 SNHLY and CDR2 FYNNEI come from the germline V gene. The CDR3 has 11 amino acids. Trimming took 7 bases from V and 5 from J, leaving 9 bases between them.

V usage is TRBV4-1 and J usage is TRBJ2-3, with 8 bases matching TRBD1. This CDR3 contains 16 residues. Germline-derived CDR1 and CDR2 are MGHRA and YSYEKL. The junction had 6 bases not matched to a gene; V was cut back by 0 bases and J by 4 bases. DNA of the CDR3: TGCGCCAGCAGCCAAGATAAGGACAGGGTTGCAGATACGCAGTATTTT. Its protein product is CASSQDKDRVADTQYF.

The chain employs TRBV11-2 and TRBJ1-2; D may be TRBD1 (5 bases). Germline values: CDR1 SGHAT, CDR2 FQNNGV. Trimming cost V 6 bases and J 0 bases, with 11 bases left between them. The CDR3 contains 14 residues. In DNA form, the CDR3 reads TGTGCCAGCAGGATGACAGCCACTAACTATGGCTACACCTTC. Translation: CASRMTATNYGYTF.

V is TRBV6-5 and J is TRBJ2-7; 7 bases map to TRBD2. J was trimmed by 7 bases and V by 8 bases; bases with no gene match: 14. Germline CDR1 is MNHEY and CDR2 is SVGAGI. The CDR3 runs to 14 residues. The CDR3 here is CASGRSGTPSEQYF. The DNA for the CDR3 is TGTGCCAGCGGACGAAGCGGGACCCCATCGGAGCAGTACTTC.